These 8 T cell receptor beta chains originate from one sample sequenced in a study of regulatory T cells in long-lasting Graves disease. The time point here: persistent/refractory GD, antithyroid drugs over 5 years with positive TRAb. Extracted RNA from PBMCs served as the source of the TCR library. Arm-PCR of CDR3 regions and iRepertoire HTBI primers were the basis on which TCR beta libraries were built. TCRdb used MiXCR to reprocess the multiplex PCR reads, holding one entry per CDR3 protein. This table has 350,000 to 450,000 distinct CDR3 sequences, around 23% appearing once. This specimen was peripheral blood mononuclear cells (PBMCs), taken when the disease was refractory, from a patient treated with antithyroid drugs. Every receptor here comes from a female donor with Graves disease.

This clonotype was picked up many times. The CDR3 loop is CAISEMSRGNSPLHF. The CDR3 DNA sequence: TGTGCCATCAGTGAAATGAGCAGGGGAAATTCACCCCTCCACTTT. The rearrangement links TRBV10-3 to TRBJ1-6; D may be TRBD1 (6 bases). The V and J ends lost 3 bases and 7 bases respectively, with 13 bases between them. The CDR3 covers 15 residues. CDR1 is ENHRY and CDR2 is SYGVKD in the germline V gene.

The gene calls are TRBV18 and TRBJ2-5; tentatively, D is TRBD1 (6 bases). Between the trimmed V and J ends, which lost 3 bases and 3 bases, there was a span of 11 bases. Germline CDR1 and CDR2: KGHSH and LQKENI. The CDR3 sequence is 14 residues long. As DNA, the CDR3 is TGTGCCAGCTCACCCGGACAGAAAGAAGAGACCCAGTACTTC. Encoded protein: CASSPGQKEETQYF.

The chain couples TRBV29-1 to TRBJ1-1, with a weak D call TRBD1 (6 bases). Germline CDR1 is SQVTM and CDR2 is ANQGSEA. The CDR3 loop spans 15 amino acids. Trimming pared 7 bases from V and 0 bases from J, leaving 18 bases between. The CDR3 nucleotides read TGCAGCGCGCGCTTTGGGGACAACTTGAACACTGAAGCTTTCTTT. Translation: CSARFGDNLNTEAFF.

V and J are TRBV11-2 and TRBJ1-1; D unclear. Germline V gives CDR1 SGHAT, CDR2 FQNNGV. V was cut by 3 bases and J by 4 bases, with 9 bases left in between. The CDR3 extends over 13 amino acids. The CDR3 nucleotides read TGTGCCAGCAGCTTGGCGGGATTCACTGAAGCTTTCTTT. It specifies CASSLAGFTEAFF. The whole variable domain, remainder taken from reference TRBV11-2 and TRBJ1-1, is EAGVAQSPRYKIIEKRQSVAFWCNPISGHATLYWYQQILGQGPKLLIQFQNNGVVDDSQLPKDRFSAERLKGVDSTLKIQPAKLEDSAVYLCASSLAGFTEAFFGQGTRLTVV.

The V and J genes are TRBV20-1 and TRBJ1-4; no firm D call. The germline gives CDR1 DFQATT, CDR2 SNEGSKA (reference sequence). CDR3 length equals 14 residues. Trimming pared 0 bases from V and 7 bases from J, leaving 12 bases between. CDR3 region: CSARDREAGEKLFF. The CDR3 DNA follows: TGCAGTGCTAGAGATCGAGAGGCGGGTGAAAAACTGTTTTTT.

To note about this clonotype: This may be a read error, as it is one base from a much larger clone. The chain joins TRBV18 to TRBJ1-1; D ambiguous. Germline assignment: CDR1 KGHSH and CDR2 LQKENI. The CDR3 contains 13 residues. Written as DNA, the CDR3 is TGTGCCGGCTCAACGGACGAGAACACTGAAGCTTTCTTT. It translates to CAGSTDENTEAFF. The complete variable domain, with remaining parts taken from reference TRBV18 and TRBJ1-1, reads NAGVMQNPRHLVRRRGQEARLRCSPMKGHSHVYWYRQLPEEGLKFMVYLQKENIIDESGMPKERFSAEFPKEGPSILRIQQVVRGDSAAYFCAGSTDENTEAFFGQGTRLTVV.

This clonotype was seen a single time. The conserved phenylalanine or tryptophan is not found at the CDR3 terminus, so this likely reflects a read error. In DNA form, the CDR3 reads TGTGCCATCAGTGAAGGACGGAACACTGAAGCTTTCCTT. Translating gives CAISEGRNTEAFL. This sequence joins TRBV10-3 and TRBJ1-1, with D hard to call. V was pared by 3 bases and J by 1 base, with 6 bases between. Germline CDR1 and CDR2: ENHRY and SYGVKD. The CDR3 length is 13 residues.

This clonotype was observed many times. V gene TRBV15 combines with J gene TRBJ2-1; 9 bases align to TRBD2. Per germline, CDR1 LNHNV and CDR2 YYDKDF (reference sequence). The J segment lost 9 bases and the V segment lost 5 bases, leaving 11 bases of the junction unmatched. The length of the CDR3 is 15 residues. Written as DNA, the CDR3 is TGTGCCACCAGCTCCCTAGCGGGATATGATAGTGAGCAGTTCTTC. This encodes CATSSLAGYDSEQFF.